Each of the 32 T cell receptor beta chains below was sequenced from the same sample in a study of beta chain features in type 1 diabetes. Study results and limitations: Moderately but significantly shorter TCRB CDR3s were found in Type 1 diabetes patients in all four CD4+ subsets.

These receptors lack a known antigen. The isolated RNA, all of it, was reverse transcribed, so expressed TCRB transcripts were what got sequenced. The protocol was immunoSEQ multiplex PCR, while the TCRdb copy is restricted to in-frame clones and leaves out a portion. The repertoire includes approximately 150,000 clones, about 10% of them detected once, and over 0.6% sits in the top ten. Input material: central memory CD4+ T cells from blood. These receptors were collected from a man under 40 with type 1 diabetes.

In this sample, this clone turned up many times. V is TRBV29-1 and J is TRBJ1-3, with 7 positions matching TRBD1. Germline CDR1 is SQVTM and CDR2 is ANQGSEA. Unmatched junction bases numbered 5, after V lost 4 bases and J lost 8 bases. The length of the CDR3 is 12 residues. The CDR3 DNA reads as TGCAGCGTTGGGACAGGCGGGGACACCATATATTTT. This encodes CSVGTGGDTIYF.

This clone was found a few times. This sequence joins TRBV6-4 and TRBJ2-3; weak D call: TRBD1 (6 bases). The CDR3 extends over 14 amino acids. The ends were cut back, 6 bases at V and 6 bases at J, with 16 bases in the middle. The germline CDR1 and CDR2 sequences are MRHNA and SNTAGT. The CDR3, as DNA: TGTGCCAGCAGGGAAGGGCCTCAGGGGGATACGCAGTATTTT. Residues: CASREGPQGDTQYF.

This clone came up a few times. The chain's CDR3 is CASSVGQMNTEAFF. DNA of the CDR3: TGTGCCAGCAGCGTAGGACAAATGAACACTGAAGCTTTCTTT. The chain joins TRBV9 to TRBJ1-1; D remains ambiguous. The CDR3 sequence is 14 residues long. Germline CDR1 and CDR2: SGDLS and YYNGEE. Trimming stripped 0 bases from V and 0 bases from J, with 6 bases between.

This clone came up a few times. The chain uses TRBV5-8 and TRBJ2-2; a possible D gene is TRBD1 (5 bases). The CDR3 has 16 residues. The germline gives CDR1 SGHTS, CDR2 YDEGEE. V was cut by 2 bases and J by 6 bases, with 17 bases left in between. CDR3 DNA: TGTGCCAGCAGCTTATCTGGTAGGGGCCGGGCCGGGGAGCTGTTTTTT. It yields the protein CASSLSGRGRAGELFF.

This chain uses TRBV11-2 with TRBJ1-4; TRBD1 might be the D (6 bases). Trimming stripped 4 bases from V and 7 bases from J, with 16 bases between. The CDR3 has 15 amino acids. Germline V CDR1 and CDR2: SGHAT, FQNNGV. Written as DNA, the CDR3 is TGTGCCAGCAGCTCGCCTGGACAGATAGGTGAAAAACTGTTTTTT. It codes for CASSSPGQIGEKLFF.

This clone appeared a few times. This CDR3 is CASSLQNYGYTF. CDR3 nucleotides: TGTGCCAGCAGTTTACAGAACTATGGCTACACCTTC. The V and J genes are TRBV28 and TRBJ1-2; D not resolved. Per the germline V gene, CDR1 is MDHEN and CDR2 is SYDVKM. V lost 2 bases, J lost 2 bases, and 3 bases lay in between. The CDR3 loop spans 12 amino acids.

This clone appeared a few times. J is TRBJ1-4 and V is TRBV28; D unclear. In germline, CDR1 is MDHEN, CDR2 SYDVKM. The V end lost 6 bases, the J end lost 2 bases, and 22 bases lay between the germline ends. The CDR3 length is 18 residues. CDR3 nucleotides: TGTGCCAGCAGCGGCCCGGGAAGTTCGAGAAGGACTAATGAAAAACTGTTTTTT. It specifies CASSGPGSSRRTNEKLFF.

This clone was counted a few times. This chain joins TRBV11-2 and TRBJ2-3, with unresolved D. The CDR3 is 12 amino acids. Trimming stripped 5 bases from V and 4 bases from J, with 7 bases between. Germline V gene data show CDR1 as SGHAT and CDR2 as FQNNGV. The CDR3 DNA follows: TGTGCCAGCAGCCCGTACTCAGATACGCAGTATTTT. Translated: CASSPYSDTQYF. The full variable domain, rest sourced from reference TRBV11-2 and TRBJ2-3, is EAGVAQSPRYKIIEKRQSVAFWCNPISGHATLYWYQQILGQGPKLLIQFQNNGVVDDSQLPKDRFSAERLKGVDSTLKIQPAKLEDSAVYLCASSPYSDTQYFGPGTRLTVL.

The chain carries TRBV27 and TRBJ1-6; 9 bases agree with TRBD1. J lost 8 bases, V lost 5 bases, and 7 bases had no gene match. CDR3 length equals 15 residues. Germline V gene sequence: CDR1 MNHEY, CDR2 SMNVEV (reference sequence). The CDR3, as DNA: TGTGCCAGCAGTACCCACGGACAGGGGTATTCACCCCTCCACTTT. Its translation is CASSTHGQGYSPLHF.

This clone was seen a handful of times. This sequence joins TRBV7-2 and TRBJ2-5; D unclear. In germline, CDR1 is SGHTA, CDR2 FQGNSA. Trimming took 4 bases from V and 5 from J, leaving 17 bases between them. The CDR3 totals 15 residues. CDR3 nucleotide sequence: TGTGCCAGCAGCTCAGATCCCCGATCGAGGGAGACCCAGTACTTC. Its translation: CASSSDPRSRETQYF. Full variable domain (remainder filled in from reference TRBV7-2 and TRBJ2-5): GAGVSQSPSNKVTEKGKDVELRCDPISGHTALYWYRQSLGQGLEFLIYFQGNSAPDKSGLPSDRFSAERTGGSVSTLTIQRTQQEDSAVYLCASSSDPRSRETQYFGPGTRLLVL.

The table lists this clone with a few counts. The chain uses TRBV6-1 and TRBJ2-7; D possibly corresponds to TRBD1 (6 bases). The germline V gene encodes CDR1 MNHNS and CDR2 SASEGT. V dropped 6 bases and J dropped 1 base, with 7 bases sitting between them. This CDR3 region has 12 residues. CDR3 protein: CASSRGSYEQYF. Written as DNA, the CDR3 is TGTGCCAGCAGCAGGGGATCCTACGAGCAGTACTTC.

The CDR3 reads CASSQGRGYNEKLFF. CDR3 DNA: TGCGCCAGCAGCCAAGGGAGGGGTTATAATGAAAAACTGTTTTTT. The chain is built from TRBV4-1 and TRBJ1-4; possible D gene TRBD1, 5 bases. Germline assignment: CDR1 MGHRA and CDR2 YSYEKL. Between the trimmed V and J ends, which lost 1 base and 4 bases, there was a span of 10 bases. The CDR3 length is 15 residues.

The chain links TRBV28 to TRBJ2-3; D remains unclear. This CDR3 is 13 amino acids long. Between the trimmed V and J ends, which lost 7 bases and 0 bases, there was a span of 8 bases. The germline gives CDR1 MDHEN, CDR2 SYDVKM. In DNA form, the CDR3 reads TGTGCCAGCATAACCTATAGCACAGATACGCAGTATTTT. Its protein product is CASITYSTDTQYF. The full variable domain, in which reference TRBV28 and TRBJ2-3 provide the parts outside the CDR3, is DVKVTQSSRYLVKRTGEKVFLECVQDMDHENMFWYRQDPGLGLRLIYFSYDVKMKEKGDIPEGYSVSREKKERFSLILESASTNQTSMYLCASITYSTDTQYFGPGTRLTVL.

This rearrangement joins TRBV18 to TRBJ1-1, with D tentatively TRBD1 (6 bases). Trimming removed 5 bases from V and 4 bases from J, with 14 bases in between. The CDR3 totals 14 residues. From germline, CDR1 is KGHSH and CDR2 LQKENI. CDR3: CASSIDGGPTEAFF. The CDR3 DNA follows: TGTGCCAGCTCAATCGACGGGGGGCCCACTGAAGCTTTCTTT.

This clone was counted a few times. This chain connects TRBV30 to TRBJ2-5, with 7 bases fitting TRBD1. This CDR3 spans 14 amino acids. The germline V gene has CDR1 GTSNPN and CDR2 SVGIG (reference sequence). After removal of 3 bases from V and 4 bases from J, the junction contained 8 bases not matched to a gene. In nucleotides, the CDR3 is TGTGCCTGGAGGCCGACAGGGCCTGCAGAGACCCAGTACTTC. Amino acids: CAWRPTGPAETQYF.

This clone was seen a handful of times. The chain employs TRBV11-2 and TRBJ2-7; no clear D. The CDR3 is 14 amino acids. Per the germline V gene, CDR1 is SGHAT and CDR2 is FQNNGV. V was shortened by 0 bases and J by 0 bases, with 6 bases between the two germline ends. The CDR3 reads CASSLEGNSYEQYF. The CDR3 DNA is TGTGCCAGCAGCTTAGAGGGCAACTCCTACGAGCAGTACTTC.

This chain uses TRBV5-1 with TRBJ1-6; TRBD1 is a possible D gene (6 bases). V was shortened by 4 bases and J by 10 bases, with 15 bases between the two germline ends. The CDR3 totals 14 residues. Germline CDR1 is SGHRS and CDR2 is YFSETQ. The CDR3 loop reads CASSHSTGTSPLHF. CDR3 nucleotide sequence: TGCGCCAGCAGCCATTCTACAGGGACATCACCCCTCCACTTT.

There are many counts of this clone. The same CDR3 can be traced to other DNA sequences in this sample. This chain uses TRBV28 with TRBJ1-5; a weak D match, TRBD1 (6 bases). Germline V CDR1 and CDR2: MDHEN, SYDVKM. V gave up 1 base and J gave up 7 bases, with 8 bases separating them. CDR3 length: 13 residues. DNA of the CDR3: TGTGCCAGCAGTTTATCACAGGGACAGCCCCAGCATTTT. Its protein product is CASSLSQGQPQHF.

V is TRBV4-1 and J is TRBJ2-3; D is undetermined. Trimming shortened V by 1 base and J by 1 base, and 12 bases separated the two germline ends. The germline CDR1 and CDR2 sequences are MGHRA and YSYEKL. The CDR3 length is 16 residues. The CDR3 protein is CASSQGPNPGTDTQYF. As DNA, the CDR3 is TGCGCCAGCAGCCAAGGGCCGAACCCCGGCACAGATACGCAGTATTTT.

This clone came up a few times. The chain has TRBV5-4 and TRBJ2-7, with D tentatively TRBD2 (5 bases). Germline CDR1 reads SGHNT; CDR2 reads YYREEE (reference sequence). This CDR3 contains 13 residues. Trimming cost V 4 bases and J 5 bases, with 13 bases left between them. CDR3 in amino acids: CASSRTPTHEQYF. The DNA for the CDR3 is TGTGCCAGCAGCCGGACTCCTACCCACGAGCAGTACTTC.

In this sample, this clone turned up a few times. J is TRBJ1-3 and V is TRBV6-5; D uncertain. Germline assignment: CDR1 MNHEY and CDR2 SVGAGI. The V and J ends lost 0 bases and 3 bases respectively, with 6 bases between them. This CDR3 is 14 amino acids long. The CDR3 here is CASSYSNSGNTIYF. The CDR3 bases are TGTGCCAGCAGTTACTCGAACAGTGGAAACACCATATATTTT.

This sequence joins TRBV5-1 and TRBJ2-1, with TRBD1 as a possible D gene (6 bases). Trimming shortened V by 1 base and J by 3 bases, and 8 bases separated the two germline ends. The V gene's germline CDR1 is SGHRS and CDR2 YFSETQ. This CDR3 spans 14 amino acids. CDR3 sequence reads: CASSLQQGYNEQFF. The DNA for the CDR3 is TGCGCCAGCAGCTTGCAACAGGGCTACAATGAGCAGTTCTTC.

The rearrangement joins TRBV2 to TRBJ2-2, with a weak D call TRBD1 (6 bases). V dropped 7 bases and J dropped 3 bases, with 6 bases sitting between them. The CDR3 has 12 residues. Germline CDR1 reads SNHLY; CDR2 reads FYNNEI. The DNA of the CDR3 is TGTGCCAGCACAGGGGACACCGGGGAGCTGTTTTTT. It yields the protein CASTGDTGELFF.

This clone was observed a handful of times. In nucleotides, the CDR3 is TGTGCCAGCAGCGAACTGGACAGGCCTAACACTGAAGCTTTCTTT. Translated: CASSELDRPNTEAFF. The chain employs TRBV7-9 and TRBJ1-1; 7 bases are shared with TRBD1. Germline values: CDR1 SEHNR, CDR2 FQNEAQ (reference sequence). The CDR3 extends over 15 amino acids. V lost 5 bases to trimming and J lost 2 bases; unmatched junction nucleotides: 8.

The V call is TRBV5-1, the J call TRBJ2-5; 10 nucleotides match TRBD2. Germline CDR1 is SGHRS and CDR2 is YFSETQ. V shed 1 base and J 0 bases; nucleotides not matched to a gene: 0. The CDR3 has 15 amino acids. This CDR3 is CASSLLAGDQETQYF. CDR3 bases: TGCGCCAGCAGCTTGCTAGCGGGGGACCAAGAGACCCAGTACTTC.

This clone has a handful of counts. V and J are TRBV7-8 and TRBJ2-5, with D tentatively TRBD1 (7 bases). The germline CDR1 and CDR2 sequences are SGHVS and FQNEAQ. The CDR3 loop spans 12 amino acids. The ends were cut back, 5 bases at V and 9 bases at J, with 13 bases in the middle. The chain's CDR3 is CASSTQGEAQYF. Written as DNA, the CDR3 is TGTGCCAGCAGCACTCAGGGGGAGGCCCAGTACTTC.

The J gene is TRBJ2-4, the V gene TRBV19; the D is unclear. CDR1 and CDR2 from the germline V gene are LNHDA and SQIVND (reference sequence). CDR3 size: 12 residues. V was shortened by 3 bases and J by 6 bases, with 6 bases between the two germline ends. The CDR3 bases are TGTGCCAGTAGTATGGTAGCAAACATTCAGTACTTC. Translating gives CASSMVANIQYF.

The chain recombines TRBV7-9 with TRBJ2-3; 14 bases align to TRBD2. CDR1 is SEHNR, CDR2 FQNEAQ, per germline (reference sequence). The V gene end was trimmed by 5 bases and the J gene end by 4 bases; junction bases not matched to a gene: 5. This CDR3 has 16 residues. CDR3 sequence reads: CASSAGLAGGSDTQYF. The CDR3, as DNA: TGTGCCAGCAGCGCCGGACTAGCGGGGGGCTCAGATACGCAGTATTTT.

This clone was seen more than once but under ten times. The chain recombines TRBV10-3 with TRBJ1-1, with D tentatively TRBD1 (6 bases). The CDR3 has 13 amino acids. Looked up from germline, CDR1 is ENHRY and CDR2 is SYGVKD. V gave up 3 bases and J gave up 6 bases, with 11 bases separating them. The chain's CDR3 is CAISDRQDPEAFF. The CDR3 DNA sequence: TGTGCCATCAGTGACCGACAGGACCCTGAAGCTTTCTTT.

V is TRBV4-3 and J is TRBJ1-2; possible D gene TRBD1, 5 bases. Germline lookup yields CDR1 LGHNA and CDR2 YSLEER. V was cut by 1 base and J by 8 bases, with 8 bases left in between. The CDR3 contains 12 residues. CDR3 residues: CASSQAGYGYTF. CDR3 nucleotide sequence: TGCGCCAGCAGCCAAGCAGGGTACGGCTACACCTTC.

This clone has only a few counts. The gene calls are TRBV29-1 and TRBJ2-2; weak D call: TRBD2 (6 bases). The CDR3 is made up of 12 amino acids. The germline gives CDR1 SQVTM, CDR2 ANQGSEA. Trimming stripped 7 bases from V and 7 bases from J, with 13 bases between. For the CDR3, the DNA is TGCAGCGCCGGCAGGGAGGTCGGGGAGCTGTTTTTT. Its protein product is CSAGREVGELFF.

This clone was found a few times. The gene calls are TRBV6-5 and TRBJ2-6, with D tentatively TRBD1 (5 bases). The CDR3 is 15 residues long. V gave up 5 bases and J gave up 0 bases, with 8 bases separating them. Germline CDR1 MNHEY, CDR2 SVGAGI. Here the CDR3 DNA reads TGTGCCAGCAGTACTACAGGCTCTGGGGCCAACGTCCTGACTTTC. It yields the protein CASSTTGSGANVLTF.